Below, 4 T cell receptor beta chains from the same sample are listed, as sequenced in a study of vaccination and CD4 T cells after COVID-19. These TCRs' antigens remain unknown. Treatment in this sample: approximately 10-day PBMC culture with coronavirus spike peptide pools or control peptides (ViraFEST assay). One should note that the unexposed donor's CD4+ T cells were collected before the COVID-19 pandemic (2011-2018). The Oncomine TCR Beta short-read assay sequenced DNA from cultured CD4+ T cells. Genomic DNA was drawn out of CD4+ T cells grown in culture. TCRdb reprocessed the PCR reads with MiXCR, giving one entry per CDR3 protein. Of some 9,100 distinct CDR3 sequences listed, roughly 35% are singletons. The sequenced sample consisted of CD4+ T cells from blood, cultured in vitro. The receptors come from a human donor in good health.

This sequence joins TRBV19 and TRBJ1-1; D perhaps matches TRBD1 (6 bases). The CDR3 extends over 13 amino acids. Germline loops: CDR1 LNHDA, CDR2 SQIVND (reference sequence). V was shortened by 6 bases and J by 5 bases, with 13 bases between the two germline ends. CDR3 loop: CASSQDSGTEAFF. CDR3 in DNA: TGTGCCAGTAGCCAGGACAGTGGAACTGAAGCTTTCTTT.

This clonotype has a handful of counts. This chain joins TRBV25-1 and TRBJ1-5; a weak D match, TRBD1 (6 bases). Trimming shortened V by 3 bases and J by 11 bases, and 20 bases separated the two germline ends. Germline values: CDR1 MGHDK, CDR2 SYGVNS. The CDR3 totals 15 residues. The CDR3 reads CASSDKTGTGGAQHF. CDR3 bases: TGTGCCAGCAGTGACAAAACAGGGACCGGGGGAGCCCAGCATTTT.

This clonotype has just one count. The V call is TRBV6-1, the J call TRBJ2-7, with D uncertain. V was trimmed by 6 bases and J by 3 bases, leaving 9 bases between them. The CDR3 spans 12 residues. Germline assignment: CDR1 MNHNS and CDR2 SASEGT. The CDR3, as DNA: TGTGCCAGCAGCCCGGTGGGCTACGAGCAGTACTTC. Translating gives CASSPVGYEQYF.

CDR3 nucleotides: TGTGCCAGCAGTTTATCGTCTCCGAGGAACACAGATACGCAGTATTTT. Its translation: CASSLSSPRNTDTQYF. V and J are TRBV27 and TRBJ2-3; D is unclear. This CDR3 spans 16 amino acids. V was cut by 0 bases and J by 2 bases, with 12 bases left in between. Germline CDR1 MNHEY, CDR2 SMNVEV (reference sequence).